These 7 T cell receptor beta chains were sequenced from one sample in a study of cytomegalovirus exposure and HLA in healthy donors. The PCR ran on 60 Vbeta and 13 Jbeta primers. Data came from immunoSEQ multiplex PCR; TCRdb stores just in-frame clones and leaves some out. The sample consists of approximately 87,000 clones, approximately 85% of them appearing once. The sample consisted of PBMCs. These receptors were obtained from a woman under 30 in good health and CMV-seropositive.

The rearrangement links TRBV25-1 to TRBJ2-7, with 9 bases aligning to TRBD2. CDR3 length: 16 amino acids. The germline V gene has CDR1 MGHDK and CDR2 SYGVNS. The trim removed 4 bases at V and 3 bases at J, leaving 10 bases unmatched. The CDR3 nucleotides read TGTGCCAGCAGTGGGGGGGCTAGCGGGGTGAACTACGAGCAGTACTTC. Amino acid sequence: CASSGGASGVNYEQYF.

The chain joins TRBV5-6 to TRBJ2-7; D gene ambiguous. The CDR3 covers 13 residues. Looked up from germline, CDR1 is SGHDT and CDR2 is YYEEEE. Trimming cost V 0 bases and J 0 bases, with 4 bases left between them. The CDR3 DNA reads TGTGCCAGCAGCTTGGGCGTCTCCTACGAGCAGTACTTC. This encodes CASSLGVSYEQYF.

Written as DNA, the CDR3 is TGTGCCAGCAGTTTAGGCGGACAGGGTCAGCCCCAGCATTTT. Its protein product is CASSLGGQGQPQHF. The rearrangement links TRBV28 to TRBJ1-5; 8 nucleotides match TRBD1. The V gene's germline CDR1 is MDHEN and CDR2 SYDVKM. V was pared by 2 bases and J by 6 bases, with 3 bases of the junction left unmatched. The CDR3 consists of 14 residues. Full variable domain (missing parts from reference TRBV28 and TRBJ1-5): DVKVTQSSRYLVKRTGEKVFLECVQDMDHENMFWYRQDPGLGLRLIYFSYDVKMKEKGDIPEGYSVSREKKERFSLILESASTNQTSMYLCASSLGGQGQPQHFGDGTRLSIL.

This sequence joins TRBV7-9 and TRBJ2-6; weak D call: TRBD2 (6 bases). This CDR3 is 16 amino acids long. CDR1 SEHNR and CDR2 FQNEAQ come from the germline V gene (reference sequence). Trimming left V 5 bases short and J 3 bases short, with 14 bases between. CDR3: CASSPTGGGGANVLTF. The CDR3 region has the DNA TGTGCCAGCAGCCCGACCGGGGGAGGTGGGGCCAACGTCCTGACTTTC.

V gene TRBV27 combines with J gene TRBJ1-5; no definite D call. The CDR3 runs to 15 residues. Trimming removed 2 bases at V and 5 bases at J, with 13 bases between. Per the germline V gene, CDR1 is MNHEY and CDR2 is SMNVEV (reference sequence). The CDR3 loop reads CASSLLASSDQPQHF. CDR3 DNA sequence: TGTGCCAGCAGTTTACTCGCCTCCAGCGATCAGCCCCAGCATTTT.

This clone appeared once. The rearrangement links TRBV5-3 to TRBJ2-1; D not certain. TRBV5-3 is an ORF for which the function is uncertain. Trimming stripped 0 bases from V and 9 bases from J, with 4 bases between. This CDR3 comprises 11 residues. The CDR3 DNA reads TGTGCCAGAAGCTTGGGGAGTGAGCAGTTCTTC. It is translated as CARSLGSEQFF.

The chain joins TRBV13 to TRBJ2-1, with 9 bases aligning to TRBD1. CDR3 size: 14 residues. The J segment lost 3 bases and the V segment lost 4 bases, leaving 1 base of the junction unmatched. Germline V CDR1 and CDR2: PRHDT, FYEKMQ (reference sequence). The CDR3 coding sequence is TGTGCCAGCAGCTCGGACAGGGGCTACAATGAGCAGTTCTTC. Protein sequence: CASSSDRGYNEQFF. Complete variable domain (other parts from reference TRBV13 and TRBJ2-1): AAGVIQSPRHLIKEKRETATLKCYPIPRHDTVYWYQQGPGQDPQFLISFYEKMQSDKGSIPDRFSAQQFSDYHSELNMSSLELGDSALYFCASSSDRGYNEQFFGPGTRLTVL.